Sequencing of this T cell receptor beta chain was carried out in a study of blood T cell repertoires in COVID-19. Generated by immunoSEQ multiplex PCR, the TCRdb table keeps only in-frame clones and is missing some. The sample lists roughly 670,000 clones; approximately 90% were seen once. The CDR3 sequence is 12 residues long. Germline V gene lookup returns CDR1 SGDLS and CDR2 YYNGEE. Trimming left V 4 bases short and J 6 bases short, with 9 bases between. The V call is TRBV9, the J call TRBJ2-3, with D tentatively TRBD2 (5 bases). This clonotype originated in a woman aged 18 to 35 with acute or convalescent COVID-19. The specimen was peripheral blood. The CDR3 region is CASSFGVDTQYF. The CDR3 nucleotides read TGTGCCAGCAGCTTCGGGGTCGATACGCAGTATTTT.